This T cell receptor beta chain was observed in a study of vaccination and CD4 T cells after COVID-19. Study information: Each post-COVID sample was drawn after diagnosis, and the median interval was roughly 100 days (range 35 to 161).

The germline CDR1 and CDR2 sequences are ENHRY and SYGVKD. This CDR3 has 14 amino acids. Trimming at V came to 6 bases and at J to 5 bases, leaving 8 bases not matched to a gene. Sequenced with the Oncomine TCR Beta short-read assay was DNA taken from cultured CD4+ T cells. MiXCR was run by TCRdb on the PCR reads, yielding one entry per CDR3 protein. The sample records approximately 20,000 distinct CDR3 sequences, 70% being singletons. As to this clonotype: Its antigen is currently unknown.

Treatment here: roughly ten-day PBMC culture with coronavirus spike peptide pools or control peptides (ViraFEST assay). Sequencing was carried out using CD4+ T cells from blood, cultured in vitro. The V call is TRBV10-3, the J call TRBJ1-2, with 8 nucleotides matching TRBD1. This TCR was recovered from a human donor who had recovered from COVID-19. Here the CDR3 reads CAIRTGAQDYGYTF. The CDR3 DNA follows: TGTGCCATCAGGACAGGGGCGCAAGATTATGGCTACACCTTC.